The T cell receptor (beta chain) under discussion was sequenced for a study of identical twins. Points from the study as a whole: Invariant MAIT and iNKT cells could partly confound zero-insertion analyses. Models predicted less out-of-frame TCR alpha sharing in monozygotic twins than was found. With abundant cord blood beta clonotypes, insertions were fewer; memory repertoires showed no such pattern.

With 5 bases removed from V and 10 bases from J, the gap between germline ends came to 18 bases. Germline-derived CDR1 and CDR2 are MGHRA and YSYEKL. This CDR3 has 15 amino acids. Comment on this clonotype: Its cognate antigen is unknown.

Template switching supplied a universal primer site; unique molecular identifiers were carried on the cDNA. One entry per CDR3 protein results from TCRdb running MiXCR on the 5' RACE reads. The data hold 500,000 to 700,000 distinct CDR3 sequences, with around 7.4% observed a single time. These records were also assigned to another study, of yellow fever vaccine responses in identical twins.

The chain is built from TRBV4-1 and TRBJ1-6; TRBD1 is a possible D gene (6 bases). Sequenced material: PBMCs. The TCR comes from a woman aged 18 to 35 in good health. The CDR3 spells CASSYTMAGDSPLHF. CDR3 in DNA: TGCGCCAGCAGCTACACAATGGCAGGGGACTCACCCCTCCACTTT.